Below, 18 T cell receptor beta chains from the same sample are listed, as sequenced in a study of control samples from healthy donors and cancer patients. Sequencing was performed with immunoSEQ multiplex PCR; in TCRdb, only in-frame clones are kept and a portion is missing. The sample contains 120,000 or so clones, 87% of which appear only once. Material for sequencing was blood. The receptors come from a man aged 35 to 55 in good health.

This chain uses TRBV6-5 with TRBJ2-3, with 11 bases lining up with TRBD1. The CDR3 is 15 residues long. J gave up 3 bases and V 4 bases, and 3 bases lay outside the gene matches. Germline-derived CDR1 and CDR2 are MNHEY and SVGAGI. CDR3 sequence (DNA): TGTGCCAGCAGTTCAGGACAGGGGGCGACAGATACGCAGTATTTT. This gives the protein CASSSGQGATDTQYF.

The J gene is TRBJ2-7, the V gene TRBV6-2 or TRBV6-3, with D possibly being TRBD1 (6 bases). V was cut by 0 bases and J by 0 bases, with 12 bases left in between. Germline-derived CDR1 and CDR2 are MNHEY and SVGEGT. The length of the CDR3 is 16 residues. The chain's CDR3 is CASSYSIGQTSYEQYF. The CDR3 nucleotides read TGTGCCAGCAGTTACTCGATAGGACAGACCTCCTACGAGCAGTACTTC.

This clone was seen just once. This sequence joins TRBV19 and TRBJ1-2; D is possibly TRBD1 (5 bases). The CDR3 length is 17 residues. The V end lost 4 bases, the J end lost 3 bases, and 21 bases lay between the germline ends. CDR1 and CDR2 from the germline V gene are LNHDA and SQIVND (reference sequence). CDR3 sequence: CASSKGLGGSGDYGYTF. In DNA form, the CDR3 reads TGTGCCAGTAGTAAGGGTCTCGGGGGGTCTGGAGACTATGGCTACACCTTC. The full variable domain, in which reference TRBV19 and TRBJ1-2 provide the parts outside the CDR3, is DGGITQSPKYLFRKEGQNVTLSCEQNLNHDAMYWYRQDPGQGLRLIYYSQIVNDFQKGDIAEGYSVSREKKESFPLTVTSAQKNPTAFYLCASSKGLGGSGDYGYTFGSGTRLTVV.

This clone came up once. V gene TRBV19 combines with J gene TRBJ1-6, with a tentative D call TRBD1 (5 bases). This CDR3 comprises 14 residues. Trimming removed 8 bases from V and 7 bases from J, with 15 bases in between. CDR1 is LNHDA and CDR2 is SQIVND in the germline V gene (reference sequence). Written as DNA, the CDR3 is TGTGCCAGTGCACCGGGACGGATCAATTCACCCCTCCACTTT. Amino acids: CASAPGRINSPLHF.

The V gene is TRBV19, the J gene TRBJ2-3; no clear D. V gave up 4 bases and J gave up 4 bases, with 9 bases separating them. Germline values: CDR1 LNHDA, CDR2 SQIVND (reference sequence). The CDR3 contains 13 residues. This CDR3 reads CASSKATPDTQYF. The CDR3 bases are TGTGCCAGTAGTAAAGCCACCCCAGATACGCAGTATTTT.

J is TRBJ2-7 and V is TRBV2, with 8 nucleotides matching TRBD1. From germline, CDR1 is SNHLY and CDR2 FYNNEI. CDR3 size: 15 residues. Unmatched junction bases numbered 11, after V lost 6 bases and J lost 4 bases. CDR3 DNA: TGTGCCAGCAGGAGTGGCGGGACAGGTACTTACGAGCAGTACTTC. Protein product: CASRSGGTGTYEQYF.

This clone was observed once. The chain has TRBV12-5 and TRBJ1-1; TRBD1 aligns across 7 bases. CDR1 and CDR2 from the germline V gene are LGHNT and FRNRAP. CDR3 length equals 14 residues. V lost 2 bases and J lost 1; bases outside the gene matches: 1. CDR3 sequence (DNA): TGTGCTAGTGGTTTGACAGGGGAGAACACTGAAGCTTTCTTT. Translated: CASGLTGENTEAFF.

The chain uses TRBV2 and TRBJ1-2, with TRBD1 matching 8 bases. CDR3 size: 15 residues. V lost 6 bases to trimming and J lost 8 bases; unmatched junction nucleotides: 14. Germline CDR1 reads SNHLY; CDR2 reads FYNNEI. The CDR3 DNA is TGTGCCAGCAGATACGACAGGGGAGGAATAGGAGGCTACACCTTC. Its protein is CASRYDRGGIGGYTF.

This chain's CDR3 is CASSFAYEQYF. The CDR3 DNA reads as TGTGCCAGCAGTTTTGCCTACGAGCAGTACTTC. V and J are TRBV12-3 or TRBV12-4 and TRBJ2-7; D remains unclear. V gave up 3 bases and J gave up 2 bases, with 2 bases separating them. This CDR3 region has 11 residues.

V and J are TRBV7-3 and TRBJ2-2; D is unresolved. Trimming removed 2 bases from V and 0 bases from J, with 10 bases in between. The CDR3 runs to 16 residues. Germline CDR1 and CDR2: SGHTA and FQGTGA. CDR3: CASSLLGFTNTGELFF. CDR3 DNA: TGTGCCAGCAGCTTATTAGGGTTCACGAACACCGGGGAGCTGTTTTTT.

V usage is TRBV29-1 and J usage is TRBJ2-5, with 9 bases aligning to TRBD2. This CDR3 is built from 17 residues. The J segment lost 3 bases and the V segment lost 7 bases, leaving 18 bases of the junction unmatched. The germline gives CDR1 SQVTM, CDR2 ANQGSEA. In nucleotides, the CDR3 is TGCAGCGCGGACTCGGGTGCGGGGGGGCTTTGGGAAGAGACCCAGTACTTC. Translation: CSADSGAGGLWEETQYF.

The chain combines TRBV11-3 with TRBJ1-4; TRBD1 agrees at 11 bases. Per the germline V gene, CDR1 is SGHNT and CDR2 is YENEEA. The CDR3 covers 15 residues. With V trimmed by 2 bases and J by 6 bases, 2 bases remained unmatched. The DNA for the CDR3 is TGTGCCAGCAGCTTAAGGGGACAGGGGGATGAAAAACTGTTTTTT. Translation gives CASSLRGQGDEKLFF.

The CDR3 DNA reads TGTGCCAGCTGTCTTGGGACAGGGAACACTGAAGCTTTCTTT. Translated: CASCLGTGNTEAFF. This chain uses TRBV18 with TRBJ1-1; TRBD1 agrees at 8 bases. V lost 7 bases and J lost 1; bases outside the gene matches: 5. The CDR3 totals 14 residues. Looked up from germline, CDR1 is KGHSH and CDR2 is LQKENI.

The rearrangement links TRBV6-5 to TRBJ2-2; 7 bases match TRBD2. Germline CDR1 is MNHEY and CDR2 is SVGAGI. CDR3 length: 15 residues. Trimming took 7 bases from V and 6 from J; bases not matched to a gene: 11. CDR3 protein: CASKEASGSAGELFF. As DNA, the CDR3 is TGTGCCAGCAAGGAGGCTAGCGGAAGCGCCGGGGAGCTGTTTTTT.

The chain couples TRBV9 to TRBJ1-2; possibly TRBD1 for D (6 bases). The CDR3 extends over 13 amino acids. Trimming took 3 bases from V and 5 from J, leaving 11 bases between them. Per germline, CDR1 SGDLS and CDR2 YYNGEE. The DNA for the CDR3 is TGTGCCAGCAGCGGTCAGGGGTGGTATGGCTACACCTTC. This encodes CASSGQGWYGYTF.

The chain employs TRBV30 and TRBJ1-1, with D perhaps TRBD1 (5 bases). The CDR3 loop spans 16 amino acids. The germline gives CDR1 GTSNPN, CDR2 SVGIG (reference sequence). The V end was cut by 2 bases, the J end by 1 base, with 17 bases between. The CDR3 coding sequence is TGTGCCTGGAGTTCAAGATTGGGACGGACGAACACTGAAGCTTTCTTT. Protein: CAWSSRLGRTNTEAFF.

CDR3 bases: TGCGCCAGCAGCTTGAGTAGATATGGAGGGCAAGAGACCCAGTACTTC. This encodes CASSLSRYGGQETQYF. The chain uses TRBV5-1 and TRBJ2-5; perhaps TRBD2 as D (6 bases). Trimming stripped 1 base from V and 2 bases from J, with 15 bases between. This CDR3 has 16 amino acids. Germline V gene sequence: CDR1 SGHRS, CDR2 YFSETQ.

The genes are TRBV7-2 and TRBJ2-7, with TRBD1 as a possible D gene (5 bases). The CDR3 has 16 residues. Deletions cut 3 bases from V and 0 bases from J, with 15 bases between. Germline V lookup: CDR1 SGHTA, CDR2 FQGNSA. The CDR3 reads CASSFGLARDSYEQYF. CDR3 sequence (DNA): TGTGCCAGCAGCTTTGGTTTGGCCAGGGACTCCTACGAGCAGTACTTC.